This T cell receptor beta chain was identified in a study of glioma-infiltrating T cells. This CDR3 is 15 amino acids long. Germline CDR1 reads KGHSH; CDR2 reads LQKENI. Deletions cut 1 base from V and 0 bases from J, with 9 bases between. This clonotype occurred many times. TCR alpha and beta CDR3 regions were amplified from RNA using iRepertoire nested multiplex PCR. TCRdb fed the multiplex PCR reads into MiXCR, producing one record per CDR3 protein. The sample lists 150,000 to 200,000 distinct CDR3 sequences, more than 35% occurring once. The sequenced sample consisted of glioma tissue, nonneoplastic brain tissue, or PBMCs (not recorded which). This clonotype was obtained from a human donor with low-grade glioma or glioblastoma, undergoing nonglioma brain surgery, or in good health (not recorded which). The rearrangement uses TRBV18 and TRBJ1-1, with D uncertain. CDR3 in amino acids: CASSPLPNMNTEAFF. The CDR3, as DNA: TGTGCCAGCTCACCACTCCCTAACATGAACACTGAAGCTTTCTTT. Based on the CDR3 plus reference TRBV18 and TRBJ1-1, the full variable domain is NAGVMQNPRHLVRRRGQEARLRCSPMKGHSHVYWYRQLPEEGLKFMVYLQKENIIDESGMPKERFSAEFPKEGPSILRIQQVVRGDSAAYFCASSPLPNMNTEAFFGQGTRLTVV.